This TCR beta chain appears in the sequencing data of a study of cytomegalovirus exposure and HLA in healthy donors. Study information: In terms of ancestry, the Caucasian-associated cluster contained 75% to 90% of the roughly 400 genotyped donors.

60 Vbeta and 13 Jbeta primers were used in PCR. Data came from immunoSEQ multiplex PCR; TCRdb stores just in-frame clones and leaves some out. The table includes roughly 100,000 clones, 76% detected once. This clone was detected once. This clonotype was obtained from a man in his forties in good health and CMV-seropositive. The material sequenced was PBMCs.

CDR3 bases: TGTGCCAGCAGCTCCATCCAGGCGAGCGGGGGCACGGAGCAGTTCTTC. It translates to CASSSIQASGGTEQFF. The chain uses TRBV9 and TRBJ2-1; 8 nucleotides agree with TRBD2. The trim removed 4 bases at V and 10 bases at J, leaving 16 bases unmatched. CDR1 SGDLS and CDR2 YYNGEE come from the germline V gene. The CDR3 has 16 residues.